The clone carrying this TCR beta chain showed up many times. Antigen: not known. This sample was taken from a study of T cell repertoires in cytomegalovirus infection. On the study more broadly: Matching HLA type and CMV infection were both indicated by public TCR beta signatures.

Regarding the study as a whole: Dominating the ex vivo response were HLA-C-restricted CMV-specific TCR beta clonotypes. Public TCR beta family frequency separated CMV-and-HLA carriers, including in an independent cohort.

TCRdb re-derived calls from the reads in MiXCR, one entry per CDR3 protein. The sample contains hundreds of thousands of distinct CDR3 sequences, 9.6% of which appear only once. Germline trimming cut 5 bases from V and 2 bases from J; bases unmatched to any gene: 10. Germline values: CDR1 MDHEN, CDR2 SYDVKM. The CDR3 spans 18 residues. This rearrangement joins TRBV28 to TRBJ2-6; 9 bases agree with TRBD1. The TCR originated in a human donor in good health (CMV status not recorded). Some clones in this sample may be carry-over from other donors' samples. The specimen was PBMCs. CDR3 nucleotide sequence: TGTGCCAGCAGTCCCACGGGACAGGGCCAAACTGGGGCCAACGTCCTGACTTTC. This translates into CASSPTGQGQTGANVLTF.